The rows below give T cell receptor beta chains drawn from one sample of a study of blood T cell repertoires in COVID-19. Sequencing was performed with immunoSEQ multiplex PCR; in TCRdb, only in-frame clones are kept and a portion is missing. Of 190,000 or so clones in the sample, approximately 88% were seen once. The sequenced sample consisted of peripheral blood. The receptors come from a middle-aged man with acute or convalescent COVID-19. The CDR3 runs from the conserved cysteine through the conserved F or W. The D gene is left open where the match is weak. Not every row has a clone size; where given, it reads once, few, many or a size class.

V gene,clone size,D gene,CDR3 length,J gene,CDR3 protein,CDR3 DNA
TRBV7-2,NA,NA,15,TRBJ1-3,CASSLVAGFGNTIYF,TGTGCCAGCAGCTTAGTAGCAGGGTTCGGAAACACCATATATTTT
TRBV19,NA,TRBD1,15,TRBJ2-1,CASVQRGPGGGEQFF,TGTGCCAGTGTCCAACGTGGCCCAGGGGGCGGTGAGCAGTTCTTC
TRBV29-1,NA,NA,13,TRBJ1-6,CSVADRLNSPLHF,TGCAGCGTTGCCGACAGGTTGAATTCACCCCTCCACTTT
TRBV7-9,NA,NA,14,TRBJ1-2,CASSALVGGNGYTF,TGTGCCAGCAGCGCCCTGGTCGGGGGGAATGGCTACACCTTC
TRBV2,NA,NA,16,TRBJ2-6,CASKEEVNSGANVLTF,TGTGCCAGCAAGGAGGAGGTAAACTCTGGGGCCAACGTCCTGACTTTC
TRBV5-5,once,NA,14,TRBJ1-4,CASSLGGTNEKLFF,TGTGCCAGCAGCCTCGGGGGTACTAATGAAAAACTGTTTTTT
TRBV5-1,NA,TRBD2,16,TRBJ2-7,CASSLVRTSGGYEQYF,TGCGCCAGCAGCTTGGTGCGGACTAGCGGGGGTTACGAGCAGTACTTC
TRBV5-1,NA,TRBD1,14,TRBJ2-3,CASSPWDSADTQYF,TGCGCCAGCAGCCCGTGGGACAGCGCAGATACGCAGTATTTT
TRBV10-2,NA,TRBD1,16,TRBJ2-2,CASRIRQGRNTGELFF,TGCGCCAGCAGAATAAGACAGGGTAGAAACACCGGGGAGCTGTTTTTT
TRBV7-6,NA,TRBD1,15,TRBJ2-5,CASSHPNTGVETQYF,TGTGCCAGCAGCCATCCTAATACAGGGGTGGAGACCCAGTACTTC
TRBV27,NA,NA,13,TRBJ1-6,CASSFEVISPLHF,TGTGCCAGCAGTTTTGAGGTGATTTCACCCCTCCACTTT
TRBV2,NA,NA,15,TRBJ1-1,CASSVVNRLNTEAFF,TGTGCCAGCAGTGTTGTGAACAGGCTGAACACTGAAGCTTTCTTT
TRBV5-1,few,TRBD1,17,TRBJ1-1,CASSLFPTGGANTEAFF,TGCGCCAGCAGCCTCTTTCCTACAGGGGGCGCAAACACTGAAGCTTTCTTT
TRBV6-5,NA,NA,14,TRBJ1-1,CASSYGGFYTEAFF,TGTGCCAGCAGTTATGGGGGCTTCTACACTGAAGCTTTCTTT
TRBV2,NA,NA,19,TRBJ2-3,CASSPQRSSRDSHRDTQYF,TGTGCCAGCAGTCCACAAAGGTCTAGCAGGGACTCCCATAGAGATACGCAGTATTTT
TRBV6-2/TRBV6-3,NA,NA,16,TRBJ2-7,CASSDKLLGGSYEQYF,TGTGCCAGCAGTGACAAACTACTAGGGGGCTCCTACGAGCAGTACTTC
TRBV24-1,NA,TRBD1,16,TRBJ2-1,CATSDPTGLTYNEQFF,TGTGCCACCAGTGACCCGACAGGGTTAACCTACAATGAGCAGTTCTTC
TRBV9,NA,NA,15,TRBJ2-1,CASSVGGAQTGEQFF,TGTGCCAGCAGCGTAGGCGGGGCCCAGACGGGTGAGCAGTTCTTC
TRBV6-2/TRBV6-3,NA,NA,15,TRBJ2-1,CASSARGTSYNEQFF,TGTGCCAGCAGTGCAAGAGGTACCTCCTACAATGAGCAGTTCTTC
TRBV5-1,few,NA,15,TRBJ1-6,CASSLAGRGTSPLHF,TGCGCCAGCAGCTTGGCCGGGAGGGGTACTTCACCCCTCCACTTT
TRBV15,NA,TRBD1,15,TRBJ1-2,CATSRDPGTGYGYTF,TGTGCCACCAGCAGAGACCCGGGGACAGGGTATGGCTACACCTTC
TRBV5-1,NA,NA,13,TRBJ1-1,CASSLPGEEKAFF,TGCGCCAGCAGCTTGCCGGGGGAGGAAAAAGCTTTCTTT
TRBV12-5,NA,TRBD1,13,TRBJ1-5,CATSGTGDQPQHF,TGTGCTACCTCCGGGACAGGGGATCAGCCCCAGCATTTT
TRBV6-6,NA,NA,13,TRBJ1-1,CASSPTNPAGAFF,TGTGCCAGCAGTCCAACCAACCCGGCGGGAGCTTTCTTT
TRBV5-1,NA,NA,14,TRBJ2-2,CASRRQGEAGELFF,TGCGCCAGCAGGCGGCAGGGGGAGGCCGGGGAGCTGTTTTTT
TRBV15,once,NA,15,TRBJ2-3,CATSGDISSTDTQYF,TGTGCCACCAGCGGGGACATTTCTAGCACAGATACGCAGTATTTT
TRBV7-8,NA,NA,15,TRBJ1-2,CASSRTGVFNYGYTF,TGTGCCAGCAGCCGTACAGGCGTTTTTAACTATGGCTACACCTTC
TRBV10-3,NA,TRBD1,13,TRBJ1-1,CAISGDRNTEAFF,TGTGCCATCAGTGGGGACAGGAACACTGAAGCTTTCTTT
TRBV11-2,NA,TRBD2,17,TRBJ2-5,CASSPWTSGGTKETQYF,TGTGCCAGCAGCCCCTGGACTAGCGGGGGGACTAAAGAGACCCAGTACTTC
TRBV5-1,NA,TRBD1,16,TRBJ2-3,CASSLERQGSSDTQYF,TGCGCCAGCAGCTTGGAGAGACAGGGGTCGTCAGATACGCAGTATTTT
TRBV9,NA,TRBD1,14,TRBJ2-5,CASSLGQGGETQYF,TGTGCCAGCAGCCTCGGACAGGGCGGAGAGACCCAGTACTTC
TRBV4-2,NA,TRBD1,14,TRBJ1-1,CASSRDRQNTEAFF,TGTGCCAGCAGCAGGGACAGGCAAAACACTGAAGCTTTCTTT
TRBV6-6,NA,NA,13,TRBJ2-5,CASSRTGQETQYF,TGTGCCAGCAGTCGGACTGGACAAGAGACCCAGTACTTC
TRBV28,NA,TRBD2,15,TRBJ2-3,CASRSTGTSQYTQYF,TGTGCCAGCAGATCAACCGGGACTAGTCAGTATACGCAGTATTTT
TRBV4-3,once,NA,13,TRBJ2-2,CASSQGEDGELFF,TGCGCCAGCAGCCAGGGGGAGGACGGGGAGCTGTTTTTT
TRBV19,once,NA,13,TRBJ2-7,CASSLGAPYEQYF,TGTGCCAGTAGTTTGGGGGCCCCCTACGAGCAGTACTTC
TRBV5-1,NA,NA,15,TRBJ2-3,CASRFQDTASDTQYF,TGCGCCAGCCGATTTCAGGACACGGCCTCAGATACGCAGTATTTT
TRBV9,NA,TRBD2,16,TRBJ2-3,CASSDSGGASTDTQYF,TGTGCCAGCAGCGACAGCGGGGGGGCTAGCACAGATACGCAGTATTTT
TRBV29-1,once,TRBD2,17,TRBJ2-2,CSVEFHVSGGATGELFF,TGCAGCGTTGAATTCCATGTTAGCGGGGGGGCCACCGGGGAGCTGTTTTTT
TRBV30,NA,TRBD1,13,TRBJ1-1,CAWSEGGRGTAFF,TGTGCCTGGAGTGAAGGGGGCCGCGGCACGGCTTTCTTT
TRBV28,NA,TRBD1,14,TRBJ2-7,CASRGQGDSYEQYF,TGTGCCAGCAGGGGACAGGGAGACTCCTACGAGCAGTACTTC
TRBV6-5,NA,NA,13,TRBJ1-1,CASSRHSNTEAFF,TGTGCCAGCAGCAGACACTCGAACACTGAAGCTTTCTTT